This T cell receptor (beta chain) originates from a study of blood T cell repertoires in COVID-19. In the study overall: The United States, Italy and Spain provided the acute and convalescent COVID-19 samples. The analysed material was cDNA or gDNA that came from T cells, B-cell-depleted T cells, or PBMCs.

Germline V gives CDR1 SNHLY, CDR2 FYNNEI. V trimming: 6 bases; J trimming: 12 bases; junction bases outside the gene matches: 9. This CDR3 spans 13 amino acids. In the study's own analysis: Estimates of nucleated cell counts were drawn from the amplification of reference gene primers. Libraries were prepared by immunoSEQ multiplex PCR; TCRdb keeps only in-frame clonotypes and omits some of them. The V and J calls and clone size are taken from that table; D and trimming were inferred from the DNA. The sample has approximately 270,000 clones; around 89% are singletons. This clone was detected only once.

The sequenced sample consisted of peripheral blood. The TCR was taken from a man aged 25-45 years with acute or convalescent COVID-19. The chain recombines TRBV2 with TRBJ2-1; 9 nucleotides align to TRBD2. CDR3 nucleotides: TGTGCCAGCAGGGCTAGCGGGACGCAATGGCAGTTCTTC. It encodes CASRASGTQWQFF.